A single sample is the source of the 26 T cell receptor beta chains below, sequenced in a study of blood T cell repertoires in COVID-19. The table came from immunoSEQ multiplex PCR; TCRdb's copy has only in-frame clones and leaves some out. Among approximately 150,000 clones listed, 80% to 90% were seen once. The sequenced material came from PBMCs or T cells enriched from blood (not recorded which). The source of these receptors is a man in his forties or fifties who had recovered from COVID-19.

The V call is TRBV6-2 or TRBV6-3, the J call TRBJ1-4, with D possibly being TRBD1 (6 bases). The germline V and J ends were trimmed by 6 bases and 8 bases, with 19 bases remaining between them. This CDR3 spans 15 amino acids. Germline CDR1 is MNHEY and CDR2 is SVGEGT. CDR3 in DNA: TGTGCCAGCAGCCGTTCGGGGGGCGGGGGAGAAAAACTGTTTTTT. This codes for CASSRSGGGGEKLFF.

The J gene is TRBJ2-7, the V gene TRBV5-6; 7 nucleotides agree with TRBD1. V was pared by 3 bases and J by 2 bases, with 11 bases of the junction left unmatched. Germline assignment: CDR1 SGHDT and CDR2 YYEEEE. The CDR3 consists of 16 residues. CDR3 DNA: TGTGCCAGCAGCTCGCCCTCCGGGACAGTAGCCTACGAGCAGTACTTC. Translating gives CASSSPSGTVAYEQYF.

The V and J genes are TRBV6-1 and TRBJ1-6; D ambiguous. Germline CDR1 reads MNHNS; CDR2 reads SASEGT. The CDR3 consists of 13 residues. Trimming removed 3 bases at V and 10 bases at J, with 10 bases between. CDR3 in amino acids: CASSELIGSPLHF. CDR3 DNA sequence: TGTGCCAGCAGTGAGTTAATCGGGTCACCCCTCCACTTT.

The chain recombines TRBV30 with TRBJ1-3; 10 bases fit TRBD1. This CDR3 comprises 14 residues. V was pared by 5 bases and J by 4 bases, with 5 bases of the junction left unmatched. CDR1 and CDR2 (germline): GTSNPN, SVGIG (reference sequence). The CDR3 loop is CAWAGTGVGNTIYF. The CDR3 DNA follows: TGTGCCTGGGCCGGGACAGGGGTAGGAAACACCATATATTTT.

The rearrangement uses TRBV29-1 and TRBJ1-4; 7 nucleotides align to TRBD1. Germline CDR1 reads SQVTM; CDR2 reads ANQGSEA. This CDR3 region has 13 residues. J gave up 5 bases and V 4 bases, and 4 bases lay outside the gene matches. The DNA for the CDR3 is TGCAGCGTTGGCCAGGGGGTAAATGAAAAACTGTTTTTT. Its translation is CSVGQGVNEKLFF.

This clone was detected only once. The J gene is TRBJ2-6, the V gene TRBV5-1; D might be TRBD2 (6 bases). The V gene lost 3 bases and the J gene lost 4 bases, with 14 bases spanning the gap. The length of the CDR3 is 16 residues. The V gene's germline CDR1 is SGHRS and CDR2 YFSETQ. CDR3: CASSSGAGSGANVLTF. In DNA, the CDR3 is TGCGCCAGCAGCTCCGGGGCGGGGTCAGGGGCCAACGTCCTGACTTTC.

The chain carries TRBV5-1 and TRBJ2-3; a weak D match, TRBD2 (6 bases). Germline loops: CDR1 SGHRS, CDR2 YFSETQ. This CDR3 is 16 amino acids long. Trimming shortened V by 5 bases and J by 1 base, and 17 bases separated the two germline ends. CDR3 nucleotide sequence: TGCGCCAGCAGTACCCAAACTAGCAGTGGCACAGATACGCAGTATTTT. Amino acid sequence: CASSTQTSSGTDTQYF.

The rearrangement links TRBV7-2 to TRBJ1-2, with a tentative D call TRBD1 (5 bases). Germline lookup yields CDR1 SGHTA and CDR2 FQGNSA. Trimming cost V 0 bases and J 4 bases, with 15 bases left between them. The CDR3 is 16 residues long. In DNA, the CDR3 is TGTGCCAGCAGCTTAGCGGGCCCTACCGGGGGCTATGGCTACACCTTC. Translation gives CASSLAGPTGGYGYTF. Drawing the rest from reference TRBV7-2 and TRBJ1-2, the complete variable domain is GAGVSQSPSNKVTEKGKDVELRCDPISGHTALYWYRQSLGQGLEFLIYFQGNSAPDKSGLPSDRFSAERTGGSVSTLTIQRTQQEDSAVYLCASSLAGPTGGYGYTFGSGTRLTVV.

The V gene is TRBV19, the J gene TRBJ2-1, with a tentative D call TRBD1 (6 bases). Germline V lookup: CDR1 LNHDA, CDR2 SQIVND (reference sequence). The CDR3 length is 14 residues. Trimming shortened V by 2 bases and J by 4 bases, and 9 bases separated the two germline ends. The CDR3 DNA reads as TGTGCCAGTAGTATAACCGACAGGTACAATGAGCAGTTCTTC. This gives the protein CASSITDRYNEQFF. Based on the CDR3 plus reference TRBV19 and TRBJ2-1, the full variable domain is DGGITQSPKYLFRKEGQNVTLSCEQNLNHDAMYWYRQDPGQGLRLIYYSQIVNDFQKGDIAEGYSVSREKKESFPLTVTSAQKNPTAFYLCASSITDRYNEQFFGPGTRLTVL.

The chain couples TRBV5-8 to TRBJ1-3; D gene uncertain. Germline V gives CDR1 SGHTS, CDR2 YDEGEE. The CDR3 is 14 amino acids. Trimming left V 0 bases short and J 8 bases short, with 12 bases between. CDR3 in amino acids: CASSLVRGGDTIYF. CDR3 in DNA: TGTGCCAGCAGCTTGGTCCGTGGCGGGGACACCATATATTTT.

J is TRBJ2-3 and V is TRBV5-1, with a weak D call TRBD2 (7 bases). The ends were cut back, 0 bases at V and 6 bases at J, with 20 bases in the middle. The CDR3 has 17 residues. Germline lookup yields CDR1 SGHRS and CDR2 YFSETQ. This chain's CDR3 is CASSLAFGGGPSDTQYF. DNA for the CDR3: TGCGCCAGCAGCTTGGCCTTTGGCGGGGGCCCAAGTGATACGCAGTATTTT.

The V gene is TRBV7-2, the J gene TRBJ2-5; no clear D gene. This CDR3 contains 14 residues. V dropped 1 base and J dropped 1 base, with 7 bases sitting between them. Looked up from germline, CDR1 is SGHTA and CDR2 is FQGNSA. The CDR3 nucleotides are TGTGCCAGCAGCTTAGGTAACTTCCAAGAGACCCAGTACTTC. Amino acids: CASSLGNFQETQYF.

The sample holds one count of this clone. The chain is built from TRBV28 and TRBJ2-1; possibly TRBD1 for D (5 bases). The germline V gene has CDR1 MDHEN and CDR2 SYDVKM. The V end was cut by 6 bases, the J end by 4 bases, with 13 bases between. The CDR3 runs to 14 residues. This CDR3 is CASRSVGAYNEQFF. In DNA form, the CDR3 reads TGTGCCAGCAGGTCCGTAGGGGCTTACAATGAGCAGTTCTTC.

This clone came up a few times. The V call is TRBV30, the J call TRBJ2-7; no reliable D call. Germline V gene lookup returns CDR1 GTSNPN and CDR2 SVGIG (reference sequence). The CDR3 consists of 14 residues. Deletions cut 4 bases from V and 0 bases from J, with 13 bases between. CDR3 residues: CAWTPLADSYEQYF. The DNA for the CDR3 is TGTGCCTGGACCCCCTTGGCAGACTCCTACGAGCAGTACTTC. The variable domain in full, completed from reference TRBV30 and TRBJ2-7, reads SQTIHQWPATLVQPVGSPLSLECTVEGTSNPNLYWYRQAAGRGLQLLFYSVGIGQISSEVPQNLSASRPQDRQFILSSKKLLLSDSGFYLCAWTPLADSYEQYFGPGTRLTVT.

The chain couples TRBV7-3 to TRBJ1-1; TRBD1 matches at 10 bases. Per germline, CDR1 SGHTA and CDR2 FQGTGA. The CDR3 runs to 14 residues. V was clipped by 5 bases and J by 4 bases; unmatched bases: 4. The CDR3 sequence is CASSQRDRGTEAFF. The DNA of the CDR3 is TGTGCCAGCAGCCAACGGGACAGGGGCACTGAAGCTTTCTTT.

This clone appeared a single time. V is TRBV3-1 (or the pseudogene TRBV3-2) and J is TRBJ1-2; D ambiguous. V was pared by 1 base and J by 6 bases, with 9 bases between. In germline, CDR1 is LGHDT, CDR2 YNNKEL (reference sequence). This CDR3 comprises 13 residues. Written as DNA, the CDR3 is TGTGCCAGCAGCCAAGTCCGGGGAGATGGCTACACCTTC. Translation: CASSQVRGDGYTF.

V gene TRBV5-1 combines with J gene TRBJ1-6, with a weak D call TRBD1 (5 bases). Germline CDR1 and CDR2: SGHRS and YFSETQ. The CDR3 has 15 residues. V was cut by 7 bases and J by 7 bases, with 18 bases left in between. CDR3: CASAGDTGWNSPLHF. Here the CDR3 DNA reads TGCGCCAGCGCTGGTGACACAGGATGGAATTCACCCCTCCACTTT.

This rearrangement joins TRBV3-1 (or the pseudogene TRBV3-2) to TRBJ1-3; no clear D gene. The CDR3 has 15 residues. Looked up from germline, CDR1 is LGHDT and CDR2 is YNNKEL (reference sequence). V dropped 1 base and J dropped 5 bases, with 12 bases sitting between them. The CDR3 DNA follows: TGTGCCAGCAGCCAAGGGTCGGGGTTGCGAAACACCATATATTTT. This translates into CASSQGSGLRNTIYF.

The chain carries TRBV6-2 or TRBV6-3 and TRBJ2-7; the D gene is possibly TRBD1 (6 bases). V lost 1 base and J lost 2, with 9 bases in between. The germline V gene encodes CDR1 MNHEY and CDR2 SVGEGT. The CDR3 loop spans 14 amino acids. Written as DNA, the CDR3 is TGTGCCAGCAGTTACTTCCAGGGGCCCTACGAGCAGTACTTC. It codes for CASSYFQGPYEQYF.

Only one count was recorded for this clone. J is TRBJ2-1 and V is TRBV7-2; no reliable D call. Trimming removed 7 bases from V and 7 bases from J, with 11 bases in between. This CDR3 is built from 12 residues. Germline lookup yields CDR1 SGHTA and CDR2 FQGNSA. This CDR3 is CASTLPLNEQFF. CDR3 coding DNA: TGTGCCAGCACCCTCCCCCTGAATGAGCAGTTCTTC.

The V call is TRBV6-1, the J call TRBJ2-1, with 9 bases lining up with TRBD1. CDR3 length: 16 amino acids. Germline loops: CDR1 MNHNS, CDR2 SASEGT. After removal of 2 bases from V and 8 bases from J, the junction contained 10 bases not matched to a gene. Here the CDR3 reads CASSEMPGTGSDEQFF. DNA of the CDR3: TGTGCCAGCAGTGAAATGCCCGGGACAGGGAGTGATGAGCAGTTCTTC.

J is TRBJ1-4 and V is TRBV5-4, with D possibly TRBD1 on 6 matching bases. The V gene's germline CDR1 is SGHNT and CDR2 YYREEE (reference sequence). V was shortened by 4 bases and J by 3 bases, with 19 bases between the two germline ends. CDR3 length: 17 amino acids. The DNA for the CDR3 is TGTGCCAGCAGCCTCCCCAGACAGGCGCTTTCTAATGAAAAACTGTTTTTT. Amino acids: CASSLPRQALSNEKLFF.

The rearrangement joins TRBV5-5 to TRBJ2-3; no clear D gene. V lost 3 bases and J lost 5, with 13 bases in between. This CDR3 comprises 14 residues. Per germline, CDR1 SGHKS and CDR2 YYEKEE (reference sequence). Written as DNA, the CDR3 is TGTGCCAGCAGCTCCGAGGTGGGTGGAGATACGCAGTATTTT. Residues: CASSSEVGGDTQYF. Based on the CDR3 plus reference TRBV5-5 and TRBJ2-3, the full variable domain is DAGVTQSPTHLIKTRGQQVTLRCSPISGHKSVSWYQQVLGQGPQFIFQYYEKEERGRGNFPDRFSARQFPNYSSELNVNALLLGDSALYLCASSSEVGGDTQYFGPGTRLTVL.

V gene TRBV19 combines with J gene TRBJ1-3, with 10 bases that match TRBD1. This CDR3 has 19 residues. J lost 0 bases, V lost 6 bases, and 14 bases had no gene match. Germline V gives CDR1 LNHDA, CDR2 SQIVND (reference sequence). CDR3 loop: CASSRNPGQGSSSGNTIYF. The CDR3 nucleotides read TGTGCCAGTAGCCGAAATCCGGGACAGGGGTCCTCCTCTGGAAACACCATATATTTT.

The CDR3 nucleotides read TGTGCCAGCAGTTACTCGAAAGCGAGGACAGGGGTCAGCTCTGGAAACACCATATATTTT. It specifies CASSYSKARTGVSSGNTIYF. The chain joins TRBV6-2 or TRBV6-3 to TRBJ1-3, with 9 bases aligning to TRBD1. This CDR3 is built from 20 residues. The ends lost 0 bases at V and 0 bases at J; junction bases unmatched: 12. Germline V CDR1 and CDR2: MNHEY, SVGEGT.

V is TRBV3-1 (or the pseudogene TRBV3-2) and J is TRBJ2-1; 8 nucleotides line up with TRBD2. The junction had 10 bases not matched to a gene; V was cut back by 0 bases and J by 3 bases. This CDR3 is 18 amino acids long. CDR1 is LGHDT, CDR2 YNNKEL, per germline (reference sequence). CDR3: CASSQEGSGGKFYNEQFF. In DNA, the CDR3 is TGTGCCAGCAGCCAAGAGGGAAGCGGGGGAAAATTCTACAATGAGCAGTTCTTC.